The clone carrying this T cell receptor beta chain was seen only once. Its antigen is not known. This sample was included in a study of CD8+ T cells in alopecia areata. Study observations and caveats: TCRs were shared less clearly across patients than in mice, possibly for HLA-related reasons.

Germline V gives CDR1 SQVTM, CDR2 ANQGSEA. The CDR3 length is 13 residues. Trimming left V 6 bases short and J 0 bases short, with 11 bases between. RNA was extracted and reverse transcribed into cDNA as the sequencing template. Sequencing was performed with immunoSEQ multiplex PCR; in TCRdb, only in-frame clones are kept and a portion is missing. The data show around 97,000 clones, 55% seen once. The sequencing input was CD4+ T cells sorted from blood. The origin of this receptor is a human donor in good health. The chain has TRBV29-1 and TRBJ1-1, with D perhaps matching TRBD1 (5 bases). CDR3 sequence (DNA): TGCAGCGTCATACAGGATTTGAACACTGAAGCTTTCTTT. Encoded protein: CSVIQDLNTEAFF.